The entry below gives a single T cell receptor beta chain sequence along with its context. Germline-derived CDR1 and CDR2 are DFQATT and SNEGSKA (reference sequence). Trimming removed 7 bases at V and 2 bases at J, with 9 bases between. The CDR3 sequence is 12 residues long. TCRdb passed the RT-PCR reads through MiXCR, listing each CDR3 protein once. The table has about 520,000 distinct CDR3 sequences, 25% seen once. These data belong to a study of response to subunit inactivated influenza vaccine. The clonotype originates from a man aged 50 to 59 who received an inactivated influenza vaccine. Sequencing was performed on CD4+ T cells sorted from PBMCs, taken about 5 days after vaccination. J is TRBJ1-5 and V is TRBV20-1; D unresolved. Here the CDR3 DNA reads TGCAGTGTCCAGCTCGGCAATCAGCCCCAGCATTTT. Its protein is CSVQLGNQPQHF.